Below, 13 T cell receptor beta chains from the same sample are listed, as sequenced in a study of cytomegalovirus exposure and HLA in healthy donors. The study ran its PCR with 60 Vbeta and 13 Jbeta primers. Measured with immunoSEQ multiplex PCR; TCRdb has only the in-frame clones, and not every one. The sample consists of 200,000 to 250,000 clones, 70% to 85% of them appearing once. The sequenced material came from PBMCs. These receptor sequences come from a woman between 35 and 50 years old in good health and CMV-seronegative.

The chain joins TRBV11-2 to TRBJ2-5; tentatively, D is TRBD2 (6 bases). This CDR3 spans 15 amino acids. Germline V CDR1 and CDR2: SGHAT, FQNNGV. Trimming removed 1 base at V and 3 bases at J, with 12 bases between. The CDR3 DNA follows: TGTGCCAGCAGCTTAGCAGGGACTTGGAAAGAGACCCAGTACTTC. Translation: CASSLAGTWKETQYF. The variable domain in full, with the rest retrieved from reference TRBV11-2 and TRBJ2-5, is EAGVAQSPRYKIIEKRQSVAFWCNPISGHATLYWYQQILGQGPKLLIQFQNNGVVDDSQLPKDRFSAERLKGVDSTLKIQPAKLEDSAVYLCASSLAGTWKETQYFGPGTRLLVL.

The chain links TRBV6-5 to TRBJ1-4; perhaps TRBD1 as D (5 bases). Trimming pared 4 bases from V and 3 bases from J, leaving 12 bases between. The V gene's germline CDR1 is MNHEY and CDR2 SVGAGI. The CDR3 runs to 15 residues. The CDR3 here is CASSSPGGANEKLFF. In DNA form, the CDR3 reads TGTGCCAGCAGTTCCCCCGGGGGGGCTAATGAAAAACTGTTTTTT.

The rearrangement links TRBV7-2 to TRBJ1-5, with 12 bases fitting TRBD1. Germline CDR1 and CDR2: SGHTA and FQGNSA. V was pared by 3 bases and J by 5 bases, with 2 bases of the junction left unmatched. CDR3 length: 15 residues. CDR3 sequence (DNA): TGTGCCAGCAGCTTCGGGACAGGGGGCCATCAGCCCCAGCATTTT. Translated: CASSFGTGGHQPQHF.

Note on this clone: One junction end does not reproduce the germline sequence, and a read error may be involved. V is TRBV4-2 and J is TRBJ1-3; unclear D gene. Germline values: CDR1 LGHNA, CDR2 YNFKEQ. CDR3 size: 16 residues. The CDR3 is CASSQSGVRSGDTIYF. CDR3 coding DNA: TGTGCCAGCAGCCAAAGCGGGGTAAGGTCTGGAGACACCATATATTTT.

In its sample, this clone was seen once. J is TRBJ1-6 and V is TRBV23-1; 7 bases fit TRBD1. TRBV23-1 is assigned to the ORF class and has an uncertain function. V gave up 0 bases and J gave up 7 bases; unmatched junction bases: 6. This CDR3 region has 16 residues. The CDR3 here is CASSQSDQGGNSPLHF. As DNA, the CDR3 is TGCGCCAGCAGTCAATCAGATCAGGGGGGAAATTCACCCCTCCACTTT.

This clone was counted a single time. The chain links TRBV30 to TRBJ2-7, with D perhaps TRBD1 (7 bases). The CDR3 is 12 residues long. Trimming took 5 bases from V and 4 from J, leaving 12 bases between them. CDR1 is GTSNPN, CDR2 SVGIG, per germline (reference sequence). CDR3: CAWAGGIYEQYF. In nucleotides, the CDR3 is TGTGCCTGGGCAGGGGGGATTTACGAGCAGTACTTC. The full variable domain, rest sourced from reference TRBV30 and TRBJ2-7, is SQTIHQWPATLVQPVGSPLSLECTVEGTSNPNLYWYRQAAGRGLQLLFYSVGIGQISSEVPQNLSASRPQDRQFILSSKKLLLSDSGFYLCAWAGGIYEQYFGPGTRLTVT.

This chain connects TRBV5-1 to TRBJ1-4; no clear D. V shed 2 bases and J shed 9 bases, with 17 bases lying between them. Germline lookup yields CDR1 SGHRS and CDR2 YFSETQ. The CDR3 runs 15 residues. The CDR3, as DNA: TGCGCCAGCAGCTTAAAGACTCCAGAGGATCAAAAACTGTTTTTT. It encodes CASSLKTPEDQKLFF.

J is TRBJ2-1 and V is TRBV4-3; D gene unclear. CDR1 is LGHNA and CDR2 is YSLEER in the germline V gene. The CDR3 consists of 16 residues. With 0 bases removed from V and 0 bases from J, the gap between germline ends came to 9 bases. DNA for the CDR3: TGCGCCAGCAGCCAAGATTGGAGTTCCTCCTACAATGAGCAGTTCTTC. Residues: CASSQDWSSSYNEQFF.

The chain has TRBV28 and TRBJ1-4; D not certain. The germline CDR1 and CDR2 sequences are MDHEN and SYDVKM. The CDR3 has 15 residues. Trimming took off 5 bases at V and 8 bases at J, with 18 bases between the two ends. Written as DNA, the CDR3 is TGTGCCAGCAGTAAACCTTTGGGAGGAAGCGAAAAACTGTTTTTT. This sequence encodes CASSKPLGGSEKLFF.

The chain has TRBV5-1 and TRBJ1-1, with 11 bases matching TRBD1. Trimming removed 4 bases from V and 4 bases from J; junction bases left unmatched: 9. The germline CDR1 and CDR2 sequences are SGHRS and YFSETQ. The CDR3 loop spans 16 amino acids. CDR3 amino acids: CASSPDGQGAGTEAFF. The CDR3, as DNA: TGCGCCAGCAGCCCTGACGGACAGGGGGCGGGCACTGAAGCTTTCTTT.

This chain uses TRBV7-2 with TRBJ2-4; 11 bases are shared with TRBD2. This CDR3 is built from 14 residues. Germline V CDR1 and CDR2: SGHTA, FQGNSA. Losses at the gene ends were 5 bases for V and 8 bases for J; bases not matched to a gene: 5. The CDR3 sequence: CASSILLAGDIQYF. As DNA, the CDR3 is TGTGCCAGCAGCATCCTACTAGCGGGGGACATTCAGTACTTC.

With regard to this clone: The sample contains more than one DNA sequence encoding this CDR3. The chain has TRBV6-5 and TRBJ2-7, with TRBD1 matching 7 bases. The CDR3 length is 15 residues. The trim removed 0 bases at V and 1 base at J, leaving 3 bases unmatched. Per germline, CDR1 MNHEY and CDR2 SVGAGI. As DNA, the CDR3 is TGTGCCAGCAGTTACTCCGGGACAGTTTCCTACGAGCAGTACTTC. Its protein product is CASSYSGTVSYEQYF.

V and J are TRBV30 and TRBJ2-5; TRBD2 agrees at 9 bases. This CDR3 is 16 amino acids long. V was pared by 1 base and J by 1 base, with 7 bases of the junction left unmatched. Per germline, CDR1 GTSNPN and CDR2 SVGIG (reference sequence). The CDR3 DNA reads as TGTGCCTGGAGTGGGGGGACAGCGGGGGGCCAAGAGACCCAGTACTTC. This encodes CAWSGGTAGGQETQYF.